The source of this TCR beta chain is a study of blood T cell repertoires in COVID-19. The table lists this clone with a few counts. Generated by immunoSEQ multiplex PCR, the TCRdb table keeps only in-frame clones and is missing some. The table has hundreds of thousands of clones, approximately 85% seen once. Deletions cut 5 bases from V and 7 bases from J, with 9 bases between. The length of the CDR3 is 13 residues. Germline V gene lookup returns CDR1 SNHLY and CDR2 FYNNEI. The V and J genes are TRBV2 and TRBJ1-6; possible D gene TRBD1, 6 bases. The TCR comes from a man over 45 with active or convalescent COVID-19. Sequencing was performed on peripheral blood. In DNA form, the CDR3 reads TGTGCCAGCAGTAACAGGGTCAATTCACCCCTCCACTTT. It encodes CASSNRVNSPLHF.